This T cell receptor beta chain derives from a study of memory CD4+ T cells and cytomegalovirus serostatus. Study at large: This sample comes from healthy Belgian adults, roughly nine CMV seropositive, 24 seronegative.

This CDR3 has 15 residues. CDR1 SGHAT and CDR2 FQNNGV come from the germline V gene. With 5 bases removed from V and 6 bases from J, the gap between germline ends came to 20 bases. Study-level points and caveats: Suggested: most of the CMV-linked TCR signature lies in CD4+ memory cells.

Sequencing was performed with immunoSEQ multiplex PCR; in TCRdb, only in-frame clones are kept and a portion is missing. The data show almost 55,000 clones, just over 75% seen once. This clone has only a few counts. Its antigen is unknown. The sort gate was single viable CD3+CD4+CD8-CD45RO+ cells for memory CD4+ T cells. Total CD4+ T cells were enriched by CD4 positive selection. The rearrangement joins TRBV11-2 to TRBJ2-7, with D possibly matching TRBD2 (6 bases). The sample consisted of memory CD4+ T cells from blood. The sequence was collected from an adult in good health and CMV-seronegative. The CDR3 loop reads CASSLGGTPAGEQYF. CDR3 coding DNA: TGTGCCAGCAGCCTGGGCGGGACGCCAGCCGGCGAGCAGTACTTC.